The present T cell receptor (beta chain) was sequenced within a study of T cells after yellow fever vaccination. At the level of the study: Some fractions had low cell numbers, and these were prepared with SMART-Seq v4 Ultra Low Input. Findings and limits, study-wide: Among all clonotypes, a small share was observed in both CD4 and CD8 compartments. Reappearing after the booster were most of the clones from primary vaccination (around 96% CD4, 75% to 90% CD8).

To note about this clonotype: Antigen specificity is unknown.

5'RACE template switching produced TCR cDNA carrying a universal primer site and UMIs. TCRdb reanalysed the 5' RACE reads using MiXCR and keeps one entry per CDR3 protein. Among about 360,000 distinct CDR3 sequences listed, about 6.2% were seen once. The sequence was collected from a man in his thirties or forties who received the YFV17D yellow fever vaccine. This material consisted of PBMCs, taken 5 days after the yellow fever booster vaccination.

The CDR3 DNA is TGCAGCGTTGATGAAATGTGGCGGCAAGAAGAGACCCAGTACTTC. Translation gives CSVDEMWRQEETQYF. The rearrangement joins TRBV29-1 to TRBJ2-5; D is unresolved. V was pared by 3 bases and J by 3 bases, with 17 bases between. CDR3 length: 15 residues. Germline loops: CDR1 SQVTM, CDR2 ANQGSEA.